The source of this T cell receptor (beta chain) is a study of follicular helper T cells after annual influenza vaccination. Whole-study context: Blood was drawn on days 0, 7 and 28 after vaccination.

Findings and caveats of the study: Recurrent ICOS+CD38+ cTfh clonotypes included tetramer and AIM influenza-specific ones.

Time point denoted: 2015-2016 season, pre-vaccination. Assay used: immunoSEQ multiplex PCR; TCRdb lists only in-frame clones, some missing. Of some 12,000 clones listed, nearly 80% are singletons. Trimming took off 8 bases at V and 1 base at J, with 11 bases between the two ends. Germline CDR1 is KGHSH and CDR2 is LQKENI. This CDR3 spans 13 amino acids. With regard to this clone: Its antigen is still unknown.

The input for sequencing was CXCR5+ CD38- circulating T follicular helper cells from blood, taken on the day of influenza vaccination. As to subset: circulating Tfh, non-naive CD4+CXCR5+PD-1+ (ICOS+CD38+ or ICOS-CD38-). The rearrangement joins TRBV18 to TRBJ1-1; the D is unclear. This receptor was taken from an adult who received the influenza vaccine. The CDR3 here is CASAASSNTEAFF. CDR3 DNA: TGTGCCAGCGCTGCTTCATCGAACACTGAAGCTTTCTTT.